This T cell receptor beta chain was retrieved from a study of T cell repertoires in cytomegalovirus infection. Study details: Public TCR beta signatures provided an indication of both CMV infection and a matching HLA type. Study-wide results and caveats: Accumulated public TCR beta family frequency recognized individuals carrying CMV together with the relevant HLA. In two of eight donors, the top clonotype was HLA-C-restricted CMV-specific.

TCRdb processed the reads anew with MiXCR; each CDR3 protein has one entry. The data hold tens of thousands of distinct CDR3 sequences, with around 3.8% observed a single time. Turning to this clonotype: The antigen remains unidentified.

Sequencing used PBMCs. The receptor was isolated from a human donor in good health (CMV status not recorded). Some clones in this sample may be carry-over from other donors' samples.

CDR3 protein: CATSDSRWSYEQYF. The CDR3 nucleotides read TGTGCCACCAGTGATTCCCGGTGGAGTTACGAGCAGTACTTC. The V and J genes are TRBV24-1 and TRBJ2-7; D is uncertain. CDR1 is KGHDR, CDR2 SFDVKD, per germline. The CDR3 is 14 residues long. Trimming removed 2 bases at V and 4 bases at J, with 11 bases between.